One TCR beta chain is described in this entry. Its target is not known. This record belongs to a study of Ad26.COV2.S vaccination and SARS-CoV-2 variants. Study-wide results and limits: While placebo recipients had lower spike-specific TCR breadth, vaccine recipients had more.

In germline, CDR1 is SGHTA, CDR2 FQGNSA. Losses at the gene ends were 5 bases for V and 9 bases for J; bases not matched to a gene: 5. There are 14 residues in the CDR3. Sequenced by immunoSEQ multiplex PCR; TCRdb stores in-frame clones only, minus some. The table records 300,000 to 350,000 clones, around 88% of them present only once. As to treatment: around 19 received Ad26.COV2.S at low or high dose, single or two shots; about five received placebo; per-sample allocation not given. On day 63 after the first injection, vaccine and placebo recipients gave samples. The chain uses TRBV7-2 and TRBJ2-1; TRBD2 matches at 12 bases. The clonotype comes from a person between 18 and 59 years old who received the Ad26.COV2.S COVID-19 vaccine or a placebo. This specimen consisted of peripheral blood, obtained in a trial of Ad26.COV2.S vaccine versus placebo. CDR3 in amino acids: CASSPTSGGGEQFF. The CDR3 nucleotides are TGTGCCAGCAGCCCGACTAGCGGGGGCGGTGAGCAGTTCTTC.